Below, 29 T cell receptor beta chains from the same sample are listed, as sequenced in a study of brain T cells in children with intractable seizures. As for time point: blood from clinic visit 5 months post-surgery; TSC patient then seizure free. Using immunoSEQ multiplex PCR, the repertoire was profiled, and TCRdb retains in-frame clones only, with some absent. Of about 340,000 clones detected, over 90% appear once; the ten largest clones hold 5% to 7%. The material sequenced was peripheral blood, taken about 5 months after surgery. The source is a boy under two years old with tuberous sclerosis and intractable seizures.

This chain connects TRBV5-6 to TRBJ1-2; D call uncertain. Germline assignment: CDR1 SGHDT and CDR2 YYEEEE. V was shortened by 1 base and J by 4 bases, with 8 bases between the two germline ends. The CDR3 length is 13 residues. The CDR3 DNA sequence: TGTGCCAGCAGCTTGATGTCAGCCTATGGCTACACCTTC. As protein: CASSLMSAYGYTF.

This chain links TRBV12-3 or TRBV12-4 with TRBJ2-7, with a possible D match to TRBD1 (6 bases). Between the trimmed V and J ends, which lost 4 bases and 2 bases, there was a span of 9 bases. The CDR3 is 13 amino acids. This CDR3 reads CASSSGHPYEQYF. As DNA, the CDR3 is TGTGCCAGCAGTTCGGGACACCCCTACGAGCAGTACTTC.

This clone was seen a single time. V gene TRBV7-8 combines with J gene TRBJ2-1; D is uncertain. The length of the CDR3 is 13 residues. Germline lookup yields CDR1 SGHVS and CDR2 FQNEAQ. The V end was cut by 2 bases, the J end by 4 bases, with 6 bases between. In DNA, the CDR3 is TGTGCCAGCAGCTTAACGGATTACAATGAGCAGTTCTTC. It codes for CASSLTDYNEQFF. Full variable domain (rest looked up from reference TRBV7-8 and TRBJ2-1): GAGVSQSPRYKVAKRGQDVALRCDPISGHVSLFWYQQALGQGPEFLTYFQNEAQLDKSGLPSDRFFAERPEGSVSTLKIQRTQQEDSAVYLCASSLTDYNEQFFGPGTRLTVL.

The CDR3 protein is CASNLRTGGNYGYTF. In DNA, the CDR3 is TGTGCCAGCAACCTACGGACAGGGGGCAACTATGGCTACACCTTC. The gene calls are TRBV7-2 and TRBJ1-2; 11 nucleotides line up with TRBD1. The V gene end was trimmed by 7 bases and the J gene end by 2 bases; junction bases not matched to a gene: 6. The CDR3 is 15 residues long. The germline gives CDR1 SGHTA, CDR2 FQGNSA. Supplemented by reference TRBV7-2 and TRBJ1-2, the full variable domain reads GAGVSQSPSNKVTEKGKDVELRCDPISGHTALYWYRQSLGQGLEFLIYFQGNSAPDKSGLPSDRFSAERTGGSVSTLTIQRTQQEDSAVYLCASNLRTGGNYGYTFGSGTRLTVV.

In this sample, this clone turned up a few times. The rearrangement uses TRBV7-8 and TRBJ2-2; maybe TRBD2 (6 bases). From germline, CDR1 is SGHVS and CDR2 FQNEAQ. The CDR3 covers 14 residues. V lost 10 bases, J lost 2 bases, and 14 bases lay in between. CDR3 region: CATWRATNTGELFF. The DNA for the CDR3 is TGTGCCACCTGGAGGGCTACTAACACCGGGGAGCTGTTTTTT.

V usage is TRBV3-1 (or the pseudogene TRBV3-2) and J usage is TRBJ2-2; 9 positions agree with TRBD2. The CDR3 is 14 amino acids. Germline V lookup: CDR1 LGHDT, CDR2 YNNKEL (reference sequence). V shed 1 base and J 6 bases; nucleotides not matched to a gene: 0. The CDR3 sequence: CASSQGLAAGELFF. CDR3 in DNA: TGTGCCAGCAGCCAAGGACTAGCGGCCGGGGAGCTGTTTTTT.

The rearrangement joins TRBV28 to TRBJ1-2; D uncertain. The germline gives CDR1 MDHEN, CDR2 SYDVKM. The V and J ends lost 1 base and 5 bases respectively, with 14 bases between them. This CDR3 is 15 amino acids long. The CDR3, as DNA: TGTGCCAGCAGTTTATTATCCCCCGGTCGGTATGGCTACACCTTC. Translation gives CASSLLSPGRYGYTF.

The chain joins TRBV7-9 to TRBJ1-1, with 9 bases aligning to TRBD1. Losses at the gene ends were 1 base for V and 7 bases for J; bases not matched to a gene: 10. Germline V lookup: CDR1 SEHNR, CDR2 FQNEAQ (reference sequence). The CDR3 consists of 16 residues. CDR3 protein: CASSLVVTGGFGEAFF. The CDR3 DNA reads as TGTGCCAGCAGCTTAGTGGTAACAGGGGGCTTCGGTGAAGCTTTCTTT.

V gene TRBV5-1 combines with J gene TRBJ2-1, with no clear D. Germline V lookup: CDR1 SGHRS, CDR2 YFSETQ. V was clipped by 4 bases and J by 9 bases, with 11 bases between them. There are 12 residues in the CDR3. The CDR3 protein is CASSRNSAEQFF. Here the CDR3 DNA reads TGCGCCAGCAGCCGAAACTCTGCTGAGCAGTTCTTC.

This chain joins TRBV24-1 and TRBJ2-7; D gene uncertain. Germline CDR1 reads KGHDR; CDR2 reads SFDVKD. V dropped 1 base and J dropped 2 bases, with 11 bases sitting between them. The CDR3 is made up of 15 amino acids. In nucleotides, the CDR3 is TGTGCCACCAGTGATTTTTACAGCGAAACCTACGAGCAGTACTTC. This gives the protein CATSDFYSETYEQYF.

In this sample, this clone turned up once. This rearrangement joins TRBV11-1 to TRBJ2-3, with 13 bases aligning to TRBD2. After removal of 5 bases from V and 0 bases from J, the junction contained 2 bases not matched to a gene. This CDR3 contains 16 residues. The germline V gene has CDR1 SGHAT and CDR2 FQDESV (reference sequence). CDR3 bases: TGTGCCAGCAGCCCGACTAGCGGGGGGAGCACAGATACGCAGTATTTT. This gives the protein CASSPTSGGSTDTQYF.

As DNA, the CDR3 is TGTGCCAGCAGGGGGGCAGTCCAAAAAGACACTGAAGCTTTCTTT. Translated, it gives CASRGAVQKDTEAFF. J is TRBJ1-1 and V is TRBV6-5, with D possibly being TRBD1 (6 bases). This CDR3 spans 15 amino acids. Germline assignment: CDR1 MNHEY and CDR2 SVGAGI. V was cut by 6 bases and J by 3 bases, with 17 bases left in between.

J is TRBJ1-4 and V is TRBV25-1; D is possibly TRBD1 (5 bases). Germline V gene lookup returns CDR1 MGHDK and CDR2 SYGVNS. This CDR3 is built from 11 residues. Trimming took off 8 bases at V and 10 bases at J, with 11 bases between the two ends. Here the CDR3 reads CASGGEGKLFF. The CDR3 region has the DNA TGTGCCAGCGGGGGAGAGGGAAAACTGTTTTTT.

The chain couples TRBV6-5 to TRBJ2-1; a possible D gene is TRBD1 (5 bases). V was trimmed by 10 bases and J by 1 base, leaving 11 bases between them. The CDR3 consists of 13 residues. Germline CDR1 and CDR2: MNHEY and SVGAGI. The CDR3 spells CAISGLSYNEQFF. The CDR3 nucleotides read TGTGCCATCTCAGGGCTATCCTACAATGAGCAGTTCTTC.

This clone is a singleton in its sample. The J gene is TRBJ1-2, the V gene TRBV18; D ambiguous. CDR1 and CDR2 from the germline V gene are KGHSH and LQKENI. Trimming pared 4 bases from V and 4 bases from J, leaving 10 bases between. CDR3 length: 13 residues. CDR3 sequence: CASSLSGPYGYTF. CDR3 coding DNA: TGTGCCAGCTCACTAAGCGGTCCCTATGGCTACACCTTC.

The J gene is TRBJ2-7, the V gene TRBV5-1; TRBD2 matches at 11 bases. With 0 bases clipped from V and 3 bases from J, the junction kept 11 bases outside the gene matches. Looked up from germline, CDR1 is SGHRS and CDR2 is YFSETQ. The CDR3 is made up of 18 amino acids. CDR3 coding DNA: TGCGCCAGCAGCTTGGGGCAGGGTCGTCTAGCGGGGGGCTACGAGCAGTACTTC. It yields the protein CASSLGQGRLAGGYEQYF.

As to this clone: It is unclear where the CDR3 begins or ends on the DNA, so no DNA is shown, and the CDR3 is as TCRdb lists it. The chain's CDR3 is CASSLDDFWERAGETQYF. The chain combines TRBV7-2 with TRBJ2-5. The germline CDR1 and CDR2 sequences are SGHTA and FQGNSA. The length of the CDR3 is 18 amino acids, counting both ends.

This chain uses TRBV20-1 with TRBJ1-1, with D perhaps TRBD1 (5 bases). The CDR3 extends over 11 amino acids. The V end was cut by 3 bases, the J end by 11 bases, with 13 bases between. Germline V gene lookup returns CDR1 DFQATT and CDR2 SNEGSKA (reference sequence). CDR3 protein: CSARGQGVAFF. CDR3 nucleotides: TGCAGTGCTAGGGGCCAGGGAGTTGCTTTCTTT.

This chain links TRBV4-2 with TRBJ1-1; D is uncertain. V lost 7 bases and J lost 7, with 10 bases in between. Germline V gene data show CDR1 as LGHNA and CDR2 as YNFKEQ. This CDR3 has 11 residues. As DNA, the CDR3 is TGTGCCAGCACCCGGAGGGTTGAAGCTTTCTTT. Translated: CASTRRVEAFF.

The rearrangement links TRBV14 to TRBJ2-1, with D possibly being TRBD1 (5 bases). Trimming cost V 0 bases and J 4 bases, with 19 bases left between them. The CDR3 runs to 18 residues. Germline values: CDR1 SGHDN, CDR2 FVKESK. CDR3 region: CASSQDSDRKLYYNEQFF. As DNA, the CDR3 is TGTGCCAGCAGCCAAGATTCAGACAGAAAACTTTATTACAATGAGCAGTTCTTC. The variable domain in full, completed from reference TRBV14 and TRBJ2-1, reads EAGVTQFPSHSVIEKGQTVTLRCDPISGHDNLYWYRRVMGKEIKFLLHFVKESKQDESGMPNNRFLAERTGGTYSTLKVQPAELEDSGVYFCASSQDSDRKLYYNEQFFGPGTRLTVL.

This clone has more than one count but fewer than ten. The J gene is TRBJ1-1, the V gene TRBV9; TRBD1 agrees at 8 bases. The CDR3 runs 16 residues. With V trimmed by 0 bases and J by 1 base, 5 bases remained unmatched. From germline, CDR1 is SGDLS and CDR2 YYNGEE. DNA of the CDR3: TGTGCCAGCAGCGTAGTCGGACAGGGAGCGAACACTGAAGCTTTCTTT. Amino acids: CASSVVGQGANTEAFF.

J is TRBJ1-1 and V is TRBV3-1 (or the pseudogene TRBV3-2); D is undetermined. The CDR3 covers 18 residues. The V end was cut by 0 bases, the J end by 2 bases, with 19 bases between. CDR1 and CDR2 from the germline V gene are LGHDT and YNNKEL (reference sequence). The DNA for the CDR3 is TGTGCCAGCAGCCAAGATTGGGATGATCCGGACGACAACACTGAAGCTTTCTTT. Encoded protein: CASSQDWDDPDDNTEAFF.

V usage is TRBV10-3 and J usage is TRBJ1-4; 7 nucleotides line up with TRBD1. Germline CDR1 reads ENHRY; CDR2 reads SYGVKD. The CDR3 sequence is 14 residues long. The junction had 2 bases not matched to a gene; V was cut back by 4 bases and J by 3 bases. The CDR3 DNA follows: TGTGCCATCAGTGCTCAGGGGGCTAATGAAAAACTGTTTTTT. It specifies CAISAQGANEKLFF.

The chain recombines TRBV4-1 with TRBJ2-1; 11 bases are a match to TRBD2. This CDR3 is 14 amino acids long. The V gene's germline CDR1 is MGHRA and CDR2 YSYEKL. V shed 5 bases, J shed 7 bases, and the junction held 4 bases outside the gene matches. CDR3 DNA sequence: TGCGCCAGCAGCTTTAGCGGGGGGGAGAATGAGCAGTTCTTC. Protein sequence: CASSFSGGENEQFF.

The genes are TRBV7-8 and TRBJ2-1; D unclear. Germline V gene lookup returns CDR1 SGHVS and CDR2 FQNEAQ. The CDR3 sequence is 15 residues long. The ends were cut back, 0 bases at V and 6 bases at J, with 12 bases in the middle. CDR3 sequence reads: CASSLAADLGNEQFF. In nucleotides, the CDR3 is TGTGCCAGCAGCTTAGCGGCAGACCTGGGCAATGAGCAGTTCTTC.

This chain connects TRBV20-1 to TRBJ1-1; unclear D gene. Germline loops: CDR1 DFQATT, CDR2 SNEGSKA (reference sequence). Trimming pared 3 bases from V and 1 base from J, leaving 15 bases between. CDR3 length: 15 amino acids. The CDR3 sequence: CSASIPLAGNTEAFF. The CDR3, as DNA: TGCAGTGCTAGTATTCCCCTTGCAGGGAACACTGAAGCTTTCTTT.

J is TRBJ1-1 and V is TRBV18, with unresolved D. Germline V CDR1 and CDR2: KGHSH, LQKENI. This CDR3 has 16 amino acids. The germline V and J ends were trimmed by 3 bases and 1 base, with 15 bases remaining between them. In DNA, the CDR3 is TGTGCCAGCTCACCTTCGTTGACTTCAGCGAACACTGAAGCTTTCTTT. Amino acid sequence: CASSPSLTSANTEAFF.

The chain joins TRBV7-2 to TRBJ1-4, with D unresolved. CDR1 and CDR2 (germline): SGHTA, FQGNSA. This CDR3 comprises 15 residues. The V gene lost 1 base and the J gene lost 7 bases, with 13 bases spanning the gap. The CDR3 nucleotides are TGTGCCAGCAGCTTAGATGGCAGGTCTGGTGAAAAACTGTTTTTT. It encodes CASSLDGRSGEKLFF.

This clone appeared a single time. This CDR3 reads CASSLSGQAHQPQHF. The DNA for the CDR3 is TGCGCCAGCAGCTTGTCGGGACAGGCTCATCAGCCCCAGCATTTT. This chain links TRBV5-1 with TRBJ1-5, with TRBD1 matching 8 bases. This CDR3 comprises 15 residues. The germline CDR1 and CDR2 sequences are SGHRS and YFSETQ. The V segment lost 1 base and the J segment 5 bases; nucleotides outside the gene matches: 5.